These T cell receptor beta chains were read from a single sample in a study of blood T cell repertoires in COVID-19. Profiling relied on immunoSEQ multiplex PCR, and the TCRdb table lists in-frame clones only, not all of them. The sample lists 100,000 to 150,000 clones; approximately 81% were seen once. The sequenced sample was peripheral blood. The receptors shown here come from a man between 40 and 49 years old with active or convalescent COVID-19. CDR3s include the opening cysteine and the closing phenylalanine or tryptophan. The D gene is left open where the match is weak. Not all rows give a size; the values are once, few, many and, for expanded clones, a class.

D,V,size,J,DNA,CDR3
.,TRBV7-2,.,TRBJ1-2,TGTGCCAGCAGCTTCAAGGGGGAGCCTTCTAACTATGGCTACACCTTC,CASSFKGEPSNYGYTF
TRBD1,TRBV29-1,.,TRBJ2-7,TGCAGCGTCGTGGGACAGACCTACGAGCAGTACTTC,CSVVGQTYEQYF
.,TRBV7-2,once,TRBJ1-1,TGTGCCAGCAGCTTAGGGGGGGGAACTGAAGCTTTCTTT,CASSLGGGTEAFF
.,TRBV12-5,.,TRBJ1-5,TGTGCTAGTGGTTTGGACAGTATTCAGCCCCAGCATTTT,CASGLDSIQPQHF
TRBD1,TRBV7-3,.,TRBJ2-2,TGTGCCAGCAGCTTAGGGACAGGGGTCGAGGGCACCGGGGAGCTGTTTTTT,CASSLGTGVEGTGELFF
.,TRBV19,.,TRBJ1-6,TGTGCCAGTAGTATCGGGGGAGCAAACTCCTATAATTCACCCCTCCACTTT,CASSIGGANSYNSPLHF
TRBD2,TRBV9,.,TRBJ2-7,TGTGCCAGCAGCGTAGCTAGCGGGAGGGCCGATGAGCAGTACTTC,CASSVASGRADEQYF
.,TRBV6-6,.,TRBJ1-6,TGTGCCAGCAGCCCTACAGGGTTCTATAATTCACCCCTCCACTTT,CASSPTGFYNSPLHF
TRBD1,TRBV20-1,once,TRBJ2-2,TGCAGTGCTAGTCCAGCTCCGGGACAGGGATCAATCGGGGAGCTGTTTTTT,CSASPAPGQGSIGELFF
.,TRBV27,.,TRBJ1-1,TGTGCCAGCATTCCCCTCATGCGGGGGGAAGCTTTCTTT,CASIPLMRGEAFF
.,TRBV14,.,TRBJ1-1,TGTGCCAGCAGCCAAACTCAGGGTAACACTGAAGCTTTCTTT,CASSQTQGNTEAFF
TRBD1,TRBV7-9,.,TRBJ2-7,TGTGCCAGCAGCACGACAGGGGCAGACCCCACCTACGAGCAGTACTTC,CASSTTGADPTYEQYF
.,TRBV7-9,.,TRBJ2-7,TGTGCCAGCAGCTTAGAGAGCTGGAGGGGCTCCGAGCAGTACTTC,CASSLESWRGSEQYF
.,TRBV27,.,TRBJ1-2,TGTGCCAGCAGTTTCCTAAAAGCCGCAAATAACTATGGCTACACCTTC,CASSFLKAANNYGYTF
.,TRBV2,.,TRBJ1-4,TGTGCCAGCATTGGAGGTAATGAAAAACTGTTTTTT,CASIGGNEKLFF
.,TRBV7-2,.,TRBJ2-5,TGTGCCAGCAGCTTACTCCGGGAGGAGACCCAGTACTTC,CASSLLREETQYF
.,TRBV30,.,TRBJ1-6,TGTGCCTGGAGTGGCCAGGGTAATTCACCCCTCCACTTT,CAWSGQGNSPLHF
.,TRBV30,.,TRBJ1-2,TGTGCCTGGCTCCGGGCTAACTATGGCTACACCTTC,CAWLRANYGYTF
.,TRBV5-6,.,TRBJ2-1,TGTGCCAGCAGCTTGGTTAAAGTGGCGGGTGAGCAGTTCTTC,CASSLVKVAGEQFF
.,TRBV9,.,TRBJ2-5,TGTGCCAGCAGCCACTCCCCCGGGGACACGGAGACCCAGTACTTC,CASSHSPGDTETQYF
TRBD1,TRBV7-9,.,TRBJ1-1,TGTGCCAGCAGCTTGTCCCAGGGGGGGAACACTGAAGCTTTCTTT,CASSLSQGGNTEAFF
.,TRBV29-1,.,TRBJ1-5,TGCAGCGTTGGGCAGGACAATCAGCCCCAGCATTTT,CSVGQDNQPQHF
TRBD2,TRBV5-1,.,TRBJ2-1,TGCGCCAGCAGCTTGTCCGTAGCGGGAGGAATCGGTGAGCAGTTCTTC,CASSLSVAGGIGEQFF
.,TRBV6-5,.,TRBJ2-5,TGTGCCAGCAGCGCAGGGTTTGGAGAGACCCAGTACTTC,CASSAGFGETQYF
TRBD1,TRBV19,.,TRBJ1-5,TGTGCCAGTAGCCCGACAGGGGACAATCAGCCCCAGCATTTT,CASSPTGDNQPQHF
TRBD1,TRBV6-2/TRBV6-3,.,TRBJ1-5,TGTGCCAGCAGCCCTTCCGGGACAGGGGGCAATCAGCCCCAGCATTTT,CASSPSGTGGNQPQHF
TRBD2,TRBV10-1,.,TRBJ2-1,TGCGCCAGCAGTGAGAAGGGACTAGCGCCTGCTCACGAGCAGTTCTTC,CASSEKGLAPAHEQFF
.,TRBV5-4,.,TRBJ1-2,TGTGCCAGCAGCTTGGTCGGGGGGGCCTATGGCTACACCTTC,CASSLVGGAYGYTF
.,TRBV28,.,TRBJ2-3,TGTGCCAGCAGATCTCAGGGAACCACAGATACGCAGTATTTT,CASRSQGTTDTQYF
TRBD2,TRBV29-1,once,TRBJ2-3,TGCAGCGTTGAAAGGGGCGGGGGGCGGACAGATACGCAGTATTTT,CSVERGGGRTDTQYF
.,TRBV7-2,few,TRBJ2-1,TGTGCCAGCAGCTTATCGAGGGGGACCTACAATGAGCAGTTCTTC,CASSLSRGTYNEQFF
TRBD1,TRBV28,.,TRBJ2-7,TGTGCCAGCATCCCTGGGACAGCGACCTACGAGCAGTACTTC,CASIPGTATYEQYF
TRBD1,TRBV19,.,TRBJ2-7,TGTGCCAGTAGTATAGAGGGGACAGGTCAATCCTACGAGCAGTACTTC,CASSIEGTGQSYEQYF
.,TRBV15,.,TRBJ1-1,TGTGCCACCAGCGTCAACAGGGCGAACACTGAAGCTTTCTTT,CATSVNRANTEAFF
TRBD1,TRBV28,.,TRBJ1-5,TGTGCCAGCAGACCATCGACAGGGGGCGAGAATCAGCCCCAGCATTTT,CASRPSTGGENQPQHF
TRBD1,TRBV5-4,.,TRBJ1-1,TGTGCCAGCAGCTCTTGGGACAGCTCGAACACTGAAGCTTTCTTT,CASSSWDSSNTEAFF